This T cell receptor (beta chain) was sequenced in a study of blood T cell repertoires in COVID-19. Some clones are missing from TCRdb's copy, which holds only in-frame ones; the method was immunoSEQ multiplex PCR. The sample holds approximately 250,000 clones, around 84% seen once. This CDR3 is built from 14 residues. Trimming at V came to 4 bases and at J to 5 bases, leaving 7 bases not matched to a gene. Germline V CDR1 and CDR2: SGHAT, FQNNGV. The chain combines TRBV11-2 with TRBJ1-2, with 7 bases matching TRBD1. The sequencing sample was made of peripheral blood. This TCR came from a woman aged 40 to 50 who had recovered from COVID-19. CDR3 nucleotide sequence: TGTGCCAGCAGCTCAACACAGGGGTTGTATGGCTACACCTTC. Its protein product is CASSSTQGLYGYTF.